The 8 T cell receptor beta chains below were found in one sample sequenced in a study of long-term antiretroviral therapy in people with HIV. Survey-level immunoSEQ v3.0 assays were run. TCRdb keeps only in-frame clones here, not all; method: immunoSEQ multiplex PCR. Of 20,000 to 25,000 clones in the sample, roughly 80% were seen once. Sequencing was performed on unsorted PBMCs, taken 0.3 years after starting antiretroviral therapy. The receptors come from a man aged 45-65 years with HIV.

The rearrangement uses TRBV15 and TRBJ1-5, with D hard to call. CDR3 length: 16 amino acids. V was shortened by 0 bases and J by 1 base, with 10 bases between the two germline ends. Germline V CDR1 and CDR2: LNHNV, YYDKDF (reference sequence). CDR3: CATSRDGVRSNQPQHF. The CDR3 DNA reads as TGTGCCACCAGCAGAGACGGCGTTAGAAGCAATCAGCCCCAGCATTTT.

The DNA for the CDR3 is TGTGCCAGCAGCCCTTTAGCGGGATCCTACGAGCAGTACTTC. Protein sequence: CASSPLAGSYEQYF. The chain employs TRBV11-2 and TRBJ2-7, with 8 bases lining up with TRBD2. The trim removed 5 bases at V and 1 base at J, leaving 4 bases unmatched. The CDR3 consists of 14 residues. Germline CDR1 is SGHAT and CDR2 is FQNNGV.

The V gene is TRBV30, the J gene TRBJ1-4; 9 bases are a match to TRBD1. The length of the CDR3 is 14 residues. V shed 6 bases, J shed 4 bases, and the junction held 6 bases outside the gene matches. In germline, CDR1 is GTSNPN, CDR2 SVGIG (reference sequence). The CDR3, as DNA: TGTGCCTGTTCACCGGGACAGGGTAATGAAAAACTGTTTTTT. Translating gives CACSPGQGNEKLFF.

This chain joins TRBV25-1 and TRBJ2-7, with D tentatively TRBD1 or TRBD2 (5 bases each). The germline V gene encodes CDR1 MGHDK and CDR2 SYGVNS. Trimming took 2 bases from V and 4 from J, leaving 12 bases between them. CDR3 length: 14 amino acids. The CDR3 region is CASSERGTLYEQYF. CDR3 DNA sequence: TGTGCCAGCAGTGAAAGAGGGACCCTATACGAGCAGTACTTC.

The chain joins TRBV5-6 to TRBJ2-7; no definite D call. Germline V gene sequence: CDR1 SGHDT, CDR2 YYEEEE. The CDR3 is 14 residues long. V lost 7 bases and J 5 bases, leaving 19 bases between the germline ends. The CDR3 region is CASGSLGSTDEQYF. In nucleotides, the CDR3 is TGTGCCAGCGGCAGCTTGGGCAGTACAGACGAGCAGTACTTC.

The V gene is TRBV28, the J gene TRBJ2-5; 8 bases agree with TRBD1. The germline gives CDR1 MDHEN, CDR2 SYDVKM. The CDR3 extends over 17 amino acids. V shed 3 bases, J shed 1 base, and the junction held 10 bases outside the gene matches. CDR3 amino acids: CASSFSRGRLVQETQYF. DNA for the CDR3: TGTGCCAGCAGTTTTAGCAGGGGGCGCCTAGTCCAAGAGACCCAGTACTTC.

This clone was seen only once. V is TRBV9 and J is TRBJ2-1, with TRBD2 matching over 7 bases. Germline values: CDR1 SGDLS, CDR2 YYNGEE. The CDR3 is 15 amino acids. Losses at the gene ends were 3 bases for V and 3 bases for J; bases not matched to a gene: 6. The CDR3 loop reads CASSAGLQSYNEQFF. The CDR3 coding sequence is TGTGCCAGCAGCGCGGGACTACAAAGCTACAATGAGCAGTTCTTC.

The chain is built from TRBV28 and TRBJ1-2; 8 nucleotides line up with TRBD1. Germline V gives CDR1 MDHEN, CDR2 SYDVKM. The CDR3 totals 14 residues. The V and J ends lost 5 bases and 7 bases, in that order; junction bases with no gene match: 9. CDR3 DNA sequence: TGTGCCAGCAGTCCAGGACAGGGAGCCGCTGGCTACACCTTC. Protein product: CASSPGQGAAGYTF.